The T cell receptor beta chain described here comes from a study of naive and memory T cell subsets. Details on this clonotype: Its antigen remains unknown.

Study results and limitations: A clonotype means one alpha or beta sequence, not an alpha/beta pair.

CD4 T cells were positively selected, then CD8 T cells from the CD4-negative fraction. Both TRBC1 and TRBC2 were covered by a beta constant-region primer of two equimolar oligonucleotides. A 12-nucleotide UMI and the SP2 primer were added to the cDNA 3' end by oligonucleotide ligation. The ligated cDNA underwent four PCR rounds using SP2 and nested alpha and beta constant-region primers. TCRdb used MiXCR to reprocess the UMI-ligation and nested PCR reads, holding one entry per CDR3 protein. The repertoire holds 120,000 to 150,000 distinct CDR3 sequences, with 15% to 20% as singletons. Germline CDR1 and CDR2: GTSNPN and SVGIG (reference sequence). The length of the CDR3 is 15 residues. V shed 0 bases and J 3 bases; nucleotides not matched to a gene: 1.

The J gene is TRBJ2-1, the V gene TRBV30, with 11 positions matching TRBD2. The TCR originated in a human donor in good health. The material sequenced was naive CD4+ T cells from blood. In nucleotides, the CDR3 is TGTGCCTGGAGTGTAACTAGCGGGGGCTACAATGAGCAGTTCTTC. Its translation: CAWSVTSGGYNEQFF. Full variable domain (missing parts from reference TRBV30 and TRBJ2-1): SQTIHQWPATLVQPVGSPLSLECTVEGTSNPNLYWYRQAAGRGLQLLFYSVGIGQISSEVPQNLSASRPQDRQFILSSKKLLLSDSGFYLCAWSVTSGGYNEQFFGPGTRLTVL.